This T cell receptor (beta chain) was sequenced in a study of T cells in lung cancer brain metastases (dated by TCRdb to 2016 to 2019). For the study in its entirety: Most of the 20 patients had a history of tobacco use, with a median of about 38 pack-years. DNA integrity number averaged 3.8 in both primary and metastatic specimens, with no significant difference between sites. The study compared TCR beta CDR3 repertoires between fully resected primary non-small cell lung cancers and paired brain metastases. The primary and brain metastasis specimens were acquired a median of around 340 days apart. The cohort comprised around 20 patients contributing 40 or so specimens, one primary lung lesion and one brain metastasis each. Of the patients, 11 were female and several were male, and their median age at first diagnosis was roughly 59 years. Of the approximately 20 patients, some 19 received no interval therapy between resection of the primary and resection of the metastasis.

The research as a whole found: A significantly larger repertoire fraction was made up by the ten most abundant clones in brain metastases than in primaries, which was suggestive of clonal expansion. DNA fragmentation in FFPE samples may have prevented retrieval of the complete infiltrating T cell repertoire. Most clones were specific to a single lesion, and overlap between paired lesions was limited (mean Morisita index roughly 0.25). It was not possible to control for the effects of preoperative corticosteroids on T cell infiltration in brain metastases. Significantly fewer unique productive clones were found in brain metastases than in paired primaries (median approximately 1,600 versus 4,100).

About this clone itself: This clone's antigen is unknown. Base qualities are not provided; no much larger clone lies one nucleotide away.

V drops 1 base and J drops 5 bases, leaving 18 bases in between. The germline V gene sets CDR1 to SGHRS and CDR2 to YFSETQ. The CDR3 has 16 amino acids, counting the end cysteine and phenylalanine. Of all the DNA, just the CDR3 is kept, 48 bases in frame from base 1. Each sample received roughly 2 to 5.5 ug of genomic DNA as input, and the DNA input was kept equal within each pair of samples. TCR beta libraries were constructed with the immunoSEQ hsTCRbeta Kit, with multiplexed V and J gene primers used across two PCR steps. The pooled libraries, together with positive and negative controls, were sequenced on an Illumina MiSeq running a 100-cycle paired-end protocol. Regarding the original processing steps: The immunoSEQ vendor processed the raw data into normalized, annotated TCR beta repertoire reports. Richness was counted as unique clones by nucleotide sequence, and total richness was extrapolated with the iChao1 and Efron-Thisted estimators. Pielou's evenness, Simpson's index, top-ten clone proportional abundance, and Morisita overlap index were used to characterize and compare paired lesions. Sourced from immuneACCESS, this table was stored by TCRdb with only in-frame sequences that have V and J called. A share of the clones is absent; for the studies checked, an unresolved V gene accounts for under half, and the remainder has no known explanation. The DNA gave D and trimming, while V, J and clone size come from that table. This sample holds around 4,700 clones; roughly 88% were observed only once. Approximately 5.7% of the sample is held by the ten biggest clonotypes.

Patients had resection either for delayed recurrence of a solitary brain metastasis or for synchronous oligometastatic disease. To avoid including cancers other than NSCLC, any patient with a history of multiple malignancies was excluded. Tumor areas were macrodissected from 4 to 6 deparaffinized roughly 10 um unstained sections guided by marked H&E slides. All specimens were fixed in formalin and embedded in paraffin (FFPE). Genomic DNA was extracted using the AllPrep DNA/RNA FFPE Kit. The TCR sequence derives from a woman aged 50 to 60 with non-small cell lung cancer. Sequences were obtained from tumor tissue from the primary lung tumor. The meaning of the sample's cell subset or site label: primary lung cancer lesion. The chain is made from TRBV5-1 and TRBJ2-5; the D gene lacks a confident call. This receptor carries the CDR3 CASSLFPGSRVETQYF. The nucleotide sequence is given as TGCGCCAGCAGCTTGTTCCCAGGCAGCAGAGTCGAGACCCAGTACTTC.